This T cell receptor (beta chain) was identified in a study of cytomegalovirus exposure and HLA in healthy donors. Study-wide results and caveats: In the analysis, some V segments, TRBV6-2 and TRBV6-3 included, were excluded as indistinguishable. The listing of fewer than 200 TCR beta chains classed them as cytomegalovirus-associated. As a later analysis showed, a missense DCLRE1C variant was linked to trimming of TCR beta V- and J-genes. Using the classifier, cytomegalovirus status was reportedly diagnosed with high specificity and sensitivity.

CDR1 is SQVTM and CDR2 is ANQGSEA in the germline V gene. V trimming: 8 bases; J trimming: 2 bases; junction bases outside the gene matches: 15. This CDR3 has 17 residues. About this clone: Antigen specificity is unknown.

The PCR made use of 60 Vbeta and 13 Jbeta primers. TCRdb keeps only in-frame clones here, not all; method: immunoSEQ multiplex PCR. The table includes 150,000 or so clones, 70% to 90% detected once. The clonotype comes from a woman aged 18-29 years in good health and CMV-seronegative. What was sequenced was PBMCs. The rearrangement joins TRBV29-1 to TRBJ1-5, with 10 bases matching TRBD1. CDR3: CSPKTGTGDKGNQPQHF. The CDR3 DNA reads as TGCAGCCCTAAGACGGGGACAGGGGACAAGGGCAATCAGCCCCAGCATTTT. Full variable domain (rest looked up from reference TRBV29-1 and TRBJ1-5): SAVISQKPSRDICQRGTSLTIQCQVDSQVTMMFWYRQQPGQSLTLIATANQGSEATYESGFVIDKFPISRPNLTFSTLTVSNMSPEDSSIYLCSPKTGTGDKGNQPQHFGDGTRLSIL.